The clone carrying this T cell receptor beta chain occurred a few times. Its matching antigen is unknown. Sequence at one end of the junction differs from germline and may be a read error. The data are from a study of T-cell reconstitution after alpha-beta-depleted transplantation in children. Study observations and caveats: Some patients' high day-60 TCRbeta diversity was attributed to recipient cells surviving conditioning. Several hundred graft clones that had expanded were reportedly the source of alpha-beta T cells about two months after transplant. When one year had passed after transplant, most T-cell counts and diversity came from newly produced T cells.

This CDR3 has 14 amino acids. Per germline, CDR1 SGHAT and CDR2 FQNNGV. Preparation of the TCRbeta library used unique molecular identifiers. TCRdb reprocessed the PCR reads with MiXCR, giving one entry per CDR3 protein. The sample contains 450,000 to 600,000 distinct CDR3 sequences, 13% of which appear only once. Sequences were derived from PBMCs, mostly from graft donor cells, sampled 360 days after TCRalphabeta/CD19-depleted stem cell transplant. The sequence derives from a male patient between 10 and 17 years old who had a stem cell transplant for acute myeloid leukemia, so the T cells may come from the graft donor. This chain links TRBV11-2 with TRBJ2-5, with D perhaps matching TRBD1 (6 bases). CDR3: CVSSLAGRGETQYF. The CDR3 DNA reads TGTGTCAGCAGCTTAGCTGGCAGGGGAGAGACCCAGTACTTC.